This TCR beta chain was identified in a study of blood T cell repertoires in COVID-19. V lost 11 bases, J lost 7 bases, and 19 bases lay in between. The length of the CDR3 is 14 residues. CDR1 KGHDR and CDR2 SFDVKD come from the germline V gene. The protocol was immunoSEQ multiplex PCR, while the TCRdb copy is restricted to in-frame clones and leaves out a portion. The sample includes under 250,000 clones, roughly 80% seen only once; the top ten take roughly 10%. This chain joins TRBV24-1 and TRBJ1-4; D is possibly TRBD1 (6 bases). This receptor was obtained from a man older than 75 with acute or convalescent COVID-19. Sequencing was carried out using peripheral blood. The CDR3 here is CAIGAGDEGEKLFF. The CDR3 DNA is TGTGCCATCGGAGCAGGGGACGAGGGTGAAAAACTGTTTTTT.